Each of the 15 T cell receptor beta chains below was sequenced from the same sample in a study of Siglec-9 on CD8 T cells in melanoma (dated by TCRdb to the late 2010s). The library was generated by the immunoSEQ multiplex PCR assay. The source is immuneACCESS, and TCRdb retained only in-frame sequences with V and J called. Part of the clones is not carried over; for the studies checked, unresolved V genes explain less than half of this, and the remainder is unexplained. The sample contains 25,000 to 35,000 clones, around three quarters of them found a single time. The biggest ten clones account for approximately 6% of the sample. Sequencing used Siglec-9- CD8+ T cells sorted from blood. The cell subset or site label corresponds to: CD8 T cells lacking Siglec-9. All receptors derive from a human donor in good health.

The chain joins TRBV25-1 to TRBJ2-3, with D possibly matching TRBD1 (6 bases). V lost 4 bases and J 6 bases, leaving 17 bases between the germline ends. Germline CDR1 reads MGHDK; CDR2 reads SYGVNS. This CDR3 has 15 amino acids. The DNA for the CDR3 is TGTGCCAGCAGTGTTACCGCTACAGGGTTGGATACGCAGTATTTT. This sequence encodes CASSVTATGLDTQYF.

The V gene is TRBV7-2, the J gene TRBJ2-3; TRBD2 aligns across 12 bases. From germline, CDR1 is SGHTA and CDR2 FQGNSA. This CDR3 spans 15 amino acids. Unmatched junction bases numbered 4, after V lost 3 bases and J lost 6 bases. DNA of the CDR3: TGTGCCAGCAGCTTGACTAGCGGGAGCTTTGATACGCAGTATTTT. This gives the protein CASSLTSGSFDTQYF.

The chain joins TRBV27 to TRBJ1-2; a weak D match, TRBD1 (5 bases). Trimming took off 2 bases at V and 6 bases at J, with 10 bases between the two ends. The CDR3 runs to 13 residues. Germline V gene sequence: CDR1 MNHEY, CDR2 SMNVEV (reference sequence). The CDR3 spells CASSLKGAHGYTF. Here the CDR3 DNA reads TGTGCCAGCAGTTTAAAAGGGGCCCATGGCTACACCTTC.

The J gene is TRBJ1-3, the V gene TRBV10-1; D unresolved. The ends were cut back, 5 bases at V and 2 bases at J, with 7 bases in the middle. This CDR3 spans 13 amino acids. CDR1 is WNHNN and CDR2 is SYGVQD in the germline V gene (reference sequence). The CDR3, as DNA: TGCGCCAGCAGTTTTGGTCCTGGAAACACCATATATTTT. Translating it yields CASSFGPGNTIYF.

The genes are TRBV5-1 and TRBJ2-5; D remains unclear. The CDR3 covers 12 residues. Trimming cost V 2 bases and J 2 bases, with 4 bases left between them. Germline V lookup: CDR1 SGHRS, CDR2 YFSETQ. The CDR3 DNA follows: TGCGCCAGCAGCTTACCGCAAGAGACCCAGTACTTC. The encoded protein is CASSLPQETQYF.

This clone has more than one count but fewer than ten. The chain couples TRBV11-2 to TRBJ1-1, with D hard to call. Per the germline V gene, CDR1 is SGHAT and CDR2 is FQNNGV. The CDR3 is 14 residues long. V dropped 1 base and J dropped 4 bases, with 10 bases sitting between them. The CDR3 bases are TGTGCCAGCAGCTTAGTCGGAAGGCGCACTGAAGCTTTCTTT. Protein: CASSLVGRRTEAFF.

The chain joins TRBV7-3 to TRBJ2-7, with D tentatively TRBD2 (5 bases). Germline loops: CDR1 SGHTA, CDR2 FQGTGA. CDR3 length equals 13 residues. Trimming removed 5 bases at V and 2 bases at J, with 10 bases between. The DNA for the CDR3 is TGTGCCAGCAGCCCGAGCGGAGCCTACGAGCAGTACTTC. Translation gives CASSPSGAYEQYF.

The J gene is TRBJ1-5, the V gene TRBV7-2; D is undetermined. V lost 0 bases, J lost 0 bases, and 24 bases lay in between. Per germline, CDR1 SGHTA and CDR2 FQGNSA. There are 21 residues in the CDR3. Written as DNA, the CDR3 is TGTGCCAGCAGCTTAGCACCCCCCTGGGAGGAGTCACAAAATAGCAATCAGCCCCAGCATTTT. It codes for CASSLAPPWEESQNSNQPQHF.

V usage is TRBV27 and J usage is TRBJ1-4; D might be TRBD1 (5 bases). CDR1 and CDR2 (germline): MNHEY, SMNVEV (reference sequence). The CDR3 contains 17 residues. V gave up 3 bases and J gave up 0 bases, with 14 bases separating them. CDR3 amino acids: CASSLRGWESTNEKLFF. The CDR3 DNA reads as TGTGCCAGCAGTTTGAGGGGCTGGGAATCAACTAATGAAAAACTGTTTTTT.

The rearrangement links TRBV2 to TRBJ2-2; TRBD1 is a possible D gene (6 bases). The CDR3 loop spans 14 amino acids. CDR1 and CDR2 from the germline V gene are SNHLY and FYNNEI. V lost 7 bases and J lost 2, with 11 bases in between. For the CDR3, the DNA is TGTGCCAGCAATGGACAGAGCAACACCGGGGAGCTGTTTTTT. Its translation is CASNGQSNTGELFF.

The rearrangement joins TRBV27 to TRBJ2-2; D may be TRBD1 or TRBD2 (5 bases each). Trimming cost V 5 bases and J 2 bases, with 9 bases left between them. The CDR3 has 14 amino acids. Per germline, CDR1 MNHEY and CDR2 SMNVEV (reference sequence). As DNA, the CDR3 is TGTGCCAGCAGTACGGGGCTTAACACCGGGGAGCTGTTTTTT. Protein: CASSTGLNTGELFF.

This clone came up a few times. The chain joins TRBV7-3 to TRBJ1-1; possibly TRBD1 for D (6 bases). Trimming removed 4 bases at V and 5 bases at J, with 17 bases between. Germline lookup yields CDR1 SGHTA and CDR2 FQGTGA. The CDR3 loop spans 15 amino acids. CDR3 nucleotides: TGTGCCAGCAGCTCTGAGGGTCAGGGGAATACTGAAGCTTTCTTT. Protein sequence: CASSSEGQGNTEAFF.

This clone has only a few counts. The chain joins TRBV6-6 to TRBJ1-1, with no clear D. V lost 7 bases and J 6 bases, leaving 15 bases between the germline ends. The CDR3 sequence is 13 residues long. Germline values: CDR1 MNHNY, CDR2 SVGAGI (reference sequence). For the CDR3, the DNA is TGTGCCAGCACCCCGACCCCCGGCGCTGAAGCTTTCTTT. It encodes CASTPTPGAEAFF.

The V call is TRBV4-1, the J call TRBJ1-1; possible D gene TRBD1, 5 bases. V was clipped by 8 bases and J by 7 bases, with 14 bases between them. This CDR3 contains 12 residues. Germline V gene data show CDR1 as MGHRA and CDR2 as YSYEKL. Here the CDR3 DNA reads TGCGCCAGCGCCCCCCCCGGGGGTGAAGCTTTCTTT. Its translation: CASAPPGGEAFF.

The chain couples TRBV30 to TRBJ2-3; TRBD1 matches at 7 bases. The ends lost 7 bases at V and 4 bases at J; junction bases unmatched: 11. Per germline, CDR1 GTSNPN and CDR2 SVGIG (reference sequence). This CDR3 has 14 amino acids. CDR3 in amino acids: CASTIHRGPDTQYF. The CDR3 coding sequence is TGTGCCTCCACCATACACAGGGGACCAGATACGCAGTATTTT.